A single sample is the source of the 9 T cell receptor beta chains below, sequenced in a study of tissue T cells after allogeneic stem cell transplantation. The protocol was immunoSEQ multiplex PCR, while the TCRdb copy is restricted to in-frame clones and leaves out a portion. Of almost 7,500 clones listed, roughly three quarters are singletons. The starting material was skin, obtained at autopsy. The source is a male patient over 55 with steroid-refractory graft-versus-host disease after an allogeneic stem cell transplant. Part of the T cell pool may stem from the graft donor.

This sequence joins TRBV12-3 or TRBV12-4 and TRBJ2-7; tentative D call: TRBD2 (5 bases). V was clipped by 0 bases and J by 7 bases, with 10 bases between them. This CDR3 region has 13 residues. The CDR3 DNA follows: TGTGCCAGCAGTTTAGCTTGGCTAGCAGAGCAGTACTTC. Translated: CASSLAWLAEQYF.

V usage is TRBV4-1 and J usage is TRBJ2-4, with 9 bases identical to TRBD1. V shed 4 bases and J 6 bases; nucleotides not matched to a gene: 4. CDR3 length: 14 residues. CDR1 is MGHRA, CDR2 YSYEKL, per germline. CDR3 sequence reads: CASSPGQGGNIQYF. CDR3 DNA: TGCGCCAGCAGCCCGGGACAGGGTGGAAACATTCAGTACTTC.

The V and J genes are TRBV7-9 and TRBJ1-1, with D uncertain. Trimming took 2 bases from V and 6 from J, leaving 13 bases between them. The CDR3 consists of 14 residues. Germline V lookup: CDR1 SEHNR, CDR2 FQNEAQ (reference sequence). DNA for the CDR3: TGTGCCAGCAGCTTACCGGGCATAGTGCCTGAAGCTTTCTTT. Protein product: CASSLPGIVPEAFF.

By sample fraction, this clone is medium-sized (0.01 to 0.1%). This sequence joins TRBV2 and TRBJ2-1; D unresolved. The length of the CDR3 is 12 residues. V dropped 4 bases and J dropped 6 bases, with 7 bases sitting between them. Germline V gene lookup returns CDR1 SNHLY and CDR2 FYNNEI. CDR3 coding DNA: TGTGCCAGCAGTGTTTTACGCAATGAGCAGTTCTTC. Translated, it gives CASSVLRNEQFF.

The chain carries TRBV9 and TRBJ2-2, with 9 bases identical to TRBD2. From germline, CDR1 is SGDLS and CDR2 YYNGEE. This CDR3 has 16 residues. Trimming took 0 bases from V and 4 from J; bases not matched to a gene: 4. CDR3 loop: CASSVGGGGATGELFF. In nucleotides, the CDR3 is TGTGCCAGCAGCGTAGGAGGCGGGGGGGCCACCGGGGAGCTGTTTTTT.

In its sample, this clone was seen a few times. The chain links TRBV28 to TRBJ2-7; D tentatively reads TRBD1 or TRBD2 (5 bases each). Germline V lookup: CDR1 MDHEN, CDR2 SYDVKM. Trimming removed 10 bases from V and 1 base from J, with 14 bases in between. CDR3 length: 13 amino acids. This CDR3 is CATAGAGSYEQYF. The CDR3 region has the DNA TGTGCCACCGCCGGGGCAGGGTCCTACGAGCAGTACTTC.

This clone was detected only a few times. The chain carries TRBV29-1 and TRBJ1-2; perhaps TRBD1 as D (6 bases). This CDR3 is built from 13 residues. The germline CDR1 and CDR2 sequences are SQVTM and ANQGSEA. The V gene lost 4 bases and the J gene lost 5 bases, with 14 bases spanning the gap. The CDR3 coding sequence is TGCAGCGTTGTAACAGGGCTCAGGTATGGCTACACCTTC. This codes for CSVVTGLRYGYTF.

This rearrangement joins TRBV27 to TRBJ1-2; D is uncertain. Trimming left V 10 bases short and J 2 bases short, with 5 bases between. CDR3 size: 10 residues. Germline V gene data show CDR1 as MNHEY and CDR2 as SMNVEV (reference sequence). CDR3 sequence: CATWNYGYTF. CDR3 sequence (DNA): TGTGCCACCTGGAACTATGGCTACACCTTC.

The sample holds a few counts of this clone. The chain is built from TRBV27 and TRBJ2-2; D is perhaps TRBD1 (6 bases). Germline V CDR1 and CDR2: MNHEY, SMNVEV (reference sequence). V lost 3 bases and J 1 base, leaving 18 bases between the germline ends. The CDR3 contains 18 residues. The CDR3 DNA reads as TGTGCCAGCAGTTTCATTTTTGCCGGGACATTGAACACCGGGGAGCTGTTTTTT. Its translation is CASSFIFAGTLNTGELFF.